The next 9 T cell receptor beta chains were all read from a single sample in a study of blood T cells in healthy people across ages. The second PCR ran about 7 to 12 cycles with a sample-barcoded 5' primer and J-beta primers. Using its own MiXCR run on the 5' RACE reads, TCRdb lists one record per CDR3 protein. This table holds 630,000 or so distinct CDR3 sequences, about 30% found once. Sequenced material: blood. All receptors derive from a woman older than 75 in good health.

This clonotype has only a few counts. V is TRBV6-2 or TRBV6-3 and J is TRBJ1-5, with 8 bases lining up with TRBD1. CDR3 length equals 16 residues. Looked up from germline, CDR1 is MNHEY and CDR2 is SVGEGT. Trimming cost V 4 bases and J 6 bases; bases outside gene matches: 11. The CDR3 DNA sequence: TGTGCCAGCAGTTTGAGCAGGGGGCGCGGTGGTCAGCCCCAGCATTTT. Protein sequence: CASSLSRGRGGQPQHF.

CDR3 residues: CASSVHVGTEAFF. For the CDR3, the DNA is TGTGCCAGCAGCGTCCACGTGGGCACTGAAGCTTTCTTT. The chain joins TRBV9 to TRBJ1-1; D is unclear. CDR3 length: 13 amino acids. CDR1 SGDLS and CDR2 YYNGEE come from the germline V gene. V was pared by 2 bases and J by 4 bases, with 9 bases between.

There are many counts of this clonotype. V gene TRBV9 combines with J gene TRBJ2-1; D possibly corresponds to TRBD2 (7 bases). From germline, CDR1 is SGDLS and CDR2 YYNGEE. Trimming took 0 bases from V and 2 from J, leaving 9 bases between them. The CDR3 totals 15 residues. The DNA for the CDR3 is TGTGCCAGCAGCGTAGTGGGGGGGCCCTACAATGAGCAGTTCTTC. Amino acid sequence: CASSVVGGPYNEQFF.

Only one count was recorded for this clonotype. A read error may explain this, as a much larger clone is one base away. V gene TRBV21-1 combines with J gene TRBJ2-7; the table's D call of TRBD1 was not tested on the DNA. TRBV21-1 is noted as a pseudogene. There are 17 residues in the CDR3. The CDR3 region has the DNA TGTGCCAGCAGCAAAAGGAGCAGGGGGGGCCCCTACAATGAGCAGTACTTC. The encoded protein is CASSKRSRGGPYNEQYF.

This clonotype was recorded a few times. V usage is TRBV7-2 and J usage is TRBJ1-1; no firm D call. CDR1 is SGHTA, CDR2 FQGNSA, per germline. V lost 2 bases and J lost 0, with 13 bases in between. CDR3 size: 16 residues. This CDR3 is CASSLSIRQMNTEAFF. As DNA, the CDR3 is TGTGCCAGCAGCTTAAGTATTAGACAAATGAACACTGAAGCTTTCTTT.

In its sample, this clonotype was seen many times. The chain joins TRBV30 to TRBJ2-4; 8 bases fit TRBD2. The CDR3 consists of 17 residues. Germline CDR1 is GTSNPN and CDR2 is SVGIG (reference sequence). The V segment lost 0 bases and the J segment 0 bases; nucleotides outside the gene matches: 7. In DNA form, the CDR3 reads TGTGCCTGGAGTGTCGAAACCGGGAGGGAAGCCAAAAACATTCAGTACTTC. This gives the protein CAWSVETGREAKNIQYF.

This CDR3 is CASSYSVGADTQYF. The CDR3 DNA reads TGTGCCAGCAGTTACTCCGTGGGGGCAGATACGCAGTATTTT. The gene calls are TRBV6-6 and TRBJ2-3, with D perhaps being TRBD1 or TRBD2 (5 bases each). Germline V gene lookup returns CDR1 MNHNY and CDR2 SVGAGI (reference sequence). The CDR3 has 14 residues. V was pared by 0 bases and J by 4 bases, with 8 bases between.

This chain links TRBV5-1 with TRBJ2-5; D unresolved. CDR3 length: 15 residues. The germline gives CDR1 SGHRS, CDR2 YFSETQ. Trimming removed 2 bases from V and 2 bases from J, with 13 bases in between. Here the CDR3 reads CASSFSPSLQETQYF. CDR3 nucleotides: TGCGCCAGCAGCTTCAGTCCGTCCTTACAAGAGACCCAGTACTTC.

The chain is built from TRBV21-1 and TRBJ2-1. TRBV21-1 is recorded as a pseudogene. The CDR3 length is 16 residues. CDR3 residues: CASHFQGLKAYNEQFF. CDR3 coding DNA: TGTGCCAGCCACTTTCAAGGCCTAAAGGCGTACAATGAGCAGTTCTTC.